The clone carrying this TCR beta chain appeared a few times. Its antigen is not known. PCR was performed a second time for 7 to 11 cycles using a sample-barcoded 5' primer and a J-beta primer mix. TCRdb ran MiXCR on the 5' RACE reads and lists one entry per CDR3 protein. Altogether about a million distinct CDR3 sequences are present, 51% being singletons, with the ten largest covering about 21%. These data originate in a study of blood T cells in healthy people across ages. Study-level points and caveats: Long-lived donors had more naive CD4+ cells and higher diversity than aged donors.

CDR1 and CDR2 (germline): SGHTA, FQGTGA. V was clipped by 0 bases and J by 0 bases, with 2 bases between them. There are 13 residues in the CDR3. This chain connects TRBV7-3 to TRBJ2-5, with D unclear. The sequence was obtained from a woman aged 60-70 years in good health. Sequenced material: blood. This chain's CDR3 is CASSLTNQETQYF. The CDR3 bases are TGTGCCAGCAGCTTAACCAACCAAGAGACCCAGTACTTC. Using reference TRBV7-3 and TRBJ2-5 for the parts outside the CDR3, the full variable domain is GAGVSQTPSNKVTEKGKYVELRCDPISGHTALYWYRQSLGQGPEFLIYFQGTGAADDSGLPNDRFFAVRPEGSVSTLKIQRTERGDSAVYLCASSLTNQETQYFGPGTRLLVL.